This T cell receptor (beta chain) was observed in a study of T cells in Graves' hyperthyroidism and ophthalmopathy. Study-level results: Also found in blood were most expanded thyroid clonotypes above 0.001. The model forecast ophthalmopathy, anticipating it by a median around 6.9 months before onset.

As to this clonotype: What it recognizes is unknown.

This CDR3 region has 11 residues. Trimming pared 10 bases from V and 9 bases from J, leaving 13 bases between. The V gene's germline CDR1 is SGHVS and CDR2 FQNEAQ. RNA transcripts gave rise to amplified TCR beta CDR3 regions. First-round RT-PCR of the TCR CDR3 relied on the HTBI primer set. MiXCR, run by TCRdb on the multiplex PCR reads, gives a single entry per CDR3 protein. The sample lists around 340,000 distinct CDR3 sequences, roughly 14% occurring once. Hyperthyroidism of Graves' type that showed no ophthalmopathy progression within 18 months was stable. The receptor's source is a young woman with Graves' hyperthyroidism. The chain employs TRBV7-8 and TRBJ2-1; a weak D match, TRBD1 (7 bases). The sequencing sample was made of blood. The CDR3 loop reads CATGGGFEQFF. The CDR3 nucleotides are TGTGCCACCGGAGGGGGCTTTGAGCAGTTCTTC. The complete variable domain, with remaining parts taken from reference TRBV7-8 and TRBJ2-1, reads GAGVSQSPRYKVAKRGQDVALRCDPISGHVSLFWYQQALGQGPEFLTYFQNEAQLDKSGLPSDRFFAERPEGSVSTLKIQRTQQEDSAVYLCATGGGFEQFFGPGTRLTVL.